This record looks at one T cell receptor (beta chain) sequence and its context. What it binds is unknown. Generated by immunoSEQ multiplex PCR, the TCRdb table keeps only in-frame clones and is missing some. The sample includes under 85,000 clones, approximately 86% of them seen just once. This sample stems from a study of T cell responses to AZD1222 COVID-19 vaccine. Study-level results: Seropositive at baseline were only a handful of AZD1222 recipients. Unmutated variant regions reportedly attract nearly half of all spike-specific TCRs. White British people made up most donors, females outnumbered males, and clonal diversity was possibly underestimated.

Germline trimming cut 4 bases from V and 7 bases from J; bases unmatched to any gene: 11. This CDR3 has 18 amino acids. CDR1 is SGHRS, CDR2 YFSETQ, per germline. This specimen was peripheral blood, taken on day 0 of MenACWY control vaccination. This TCR derives from an adult in good health. The chain carries TRBV5-1 and TRBJ2-1; 16 bases fit TRBD2. The CDR3 loop is CASSRPGLAGGPGNEQFF. The DNA for the CDR3 is TGCGCCAGCAGCCGACCGGGACTAGCGGGGGGGCCCGGGAATGAGCAGTTCTTC.